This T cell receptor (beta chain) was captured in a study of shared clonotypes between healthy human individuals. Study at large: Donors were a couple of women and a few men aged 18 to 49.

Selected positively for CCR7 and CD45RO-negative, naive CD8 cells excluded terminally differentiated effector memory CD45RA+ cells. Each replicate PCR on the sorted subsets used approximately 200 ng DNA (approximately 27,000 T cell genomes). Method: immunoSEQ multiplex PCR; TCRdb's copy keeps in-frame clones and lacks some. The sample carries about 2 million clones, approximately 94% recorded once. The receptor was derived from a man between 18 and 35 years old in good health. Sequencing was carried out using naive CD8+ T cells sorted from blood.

The CDR3 nucleotides are TGTGCCAGCAGTGTTGTGGCAGGGTCGGCCGAGCAGTACTTC. This gives the protein CASSVVAGSAEQYF. V and J are TRBV25-1 and TRBJ2-7; weak D call: TRBD1 (5 bases). The CDR3 consists of 14 residues. V lost 4 bases and J lost 6, with 16 bases in between. The germline V gene encodes CDR1 MGHDK and CDR2 SYGVNS.